This T cell receptor (beta chain) was identified during a study of T cell responses to AZD1222 COVID-19 vaccine. This CDR3 is built from 13 residues. CDR1 and CDR2 from the germline V gene are SNHLY and FYNNEI. Between the trimmed V and J ends, which lost 7 bases and 7 bases, there was a span of 14 bases. The table came from immunoSEQ multiplex PCR; TCRdb's copy has only in-frame clones and leaves some out. The sample shows more than 85,000 clones, roughly 90% of them seen only once. The TCR was taken from an adult in good health. The sequencing used peripheral blood, collected on day 0 of AZD1222 vaccination. The V and J genes are TRBV2 and TRBJ2-1, with D perhaps TRBD2 (6 bases). The CDR3 loop reads CASTPLGGNEQFF. The CDR3 DNA reads TGTGCCAGCACTCCCCTTGGGGGGAATGAGCAGTTCTTC.